These T cell receptor beta chains were read from a single sample in a study of cytomegalovirus exposure and HLA in healthy donors. Assay: immunoSEQ multiplex PCR; the TCRdb copy retains only in-frame clones and omits some. Seen in this sample are 100,000 to 150,000 clones; the ten most common clones hold about 1.6%. The sequenced sample was PBMCs. The source of these receptors is a woman aged 40 to 55 in good health and CMV-seronegative. CDR3s leave out the opening cysteine and the closing phenylalanine or tryptophan. The order of the fields is J gene, V gene, CDR3 protein.

>TRBJ1-5|TRBV28
ASSLIGLFGGGNQPQH
>TRBJ2-3|TRBV6-6
ASSSRLGADTQY
>TRBJ2-1|TRBV9
ASSVHDRGPTEQF
>TRBJ2-7|TRBV5-1
ASSSAVNSYEQY
>TRBJ1-2|TRBV25-1
ASSAQGAGGYT
>TRBJ1-2|TRBV9
ASSVGLRGGNGYT
>TRBJ2-5|TRBV6-6
ASSYMTGGETQY
>TRBJ1-5|TRBV7-2
ASSLAWAENQPQH
>TRBJ2-3|TRBV6-5
ATGRGSYTDTQY
>TRBJ1-5|TRBV7-2
ASSESNQPQH
>TRBJ2-7|TRBV7-8
ASREETGSPDQQY
>TRBJ1-1|TRBV2
AATGQPNTEAF
>TRBJ1-1|TRBV7-2
ASSLDPGSGEAF
>TRBJ1-4|TRBV5-4
ASSMGQGANEKLF
>TRBJ2-5|TRBV29-1
SVREQGVGETQY
>TRBJ2-5|TRBV4-3
ASSQDGAPQETQY
>TRBJ1-2|TRBV19
ASSSRQGIIYGYT
>TRBJ2-1|TRBV4-1
ASSQPSRSDRGNEQF
>TRBJ2-5|TRBV7-2
AELSSGGAEETQY
>TRBJ1-2|TRBV7-9
ASSLGGGLLDGYT
>TRBJ1-2|TRBV5-1
ASSLGGQGAYGYT
>TRBJ2-3|TRBV29-1
SVEPGEATQY
>TRBJ1-1|TRBV7-9
ASSKRGQAHTEAF
>TRBJ2-5|TRBV15
ATSSQGTRQETQY
>TRBJ1-5|TRBV27
ASSYPCWDRTNQPQH
>TRBJ1-1|TRBV5-6
ASSVTKGLLNTEAF
>TRBJ1-4|TRBV18
ASSPPSTNEKLF
>TRBJ2-1|TRBV6-1
ASSEARGRGGRRGEQF
>TRBJ1-4|TRBV28
ASSSYRKLF
>TRBJ1-5|TRBV4-1
ASSPPWGQGNQPQH
>TRBJ2-6|TRBV7-9
ASSTGQGTGANVLT
>TRBJ2-5|TRBV27
ASRQTGPGETQY
>TRBJ2-2|TRBV4-1
ASSQAGQGYGELF
>TRBJ1-1|TRBV29-1
SVERTQSTEAF
>TRBJ1-2|TRBV28
ASSFSANYGYT
>TRBJ1-2|TRBV11-2
ASSSGLTYGYT
>TRBJ2-1|TRBV4-3
ASSQVAAGNNEQF
>TRBJ1-6|TRBV7-2
ASSPRVGGQNSPLH
>TRBJ1-3|TRBV6-1
ASSEGPARVGNTIY
>TRBJ2-7|TRBV19
ASSIEGQSSYEQY
>TRBJ2-7|TRBV7-2
ASSPRGTGGLYEQY
>TRBJ2-5|TRBV27
ASSIGTAIQETQY
>TRBJ1-1|TRBV18
ASSPRTENTEAF
>TRBJ2-7|TRBV28
ASLRQGAGHEQY
>TRBJ1-6|TRBV14
ASSLGRGSPLH
>.|TRBV5-1
ASSLEQSYEQY
>TRBJ2-1|TRBV5-1
ASSLDDRPYNEQF
>TRBJ1-4|TRBV10-3
AISEGTGNEKLF
>TRBJ1-5|TRBV6-4
ARPGSWAPQH
>TRBJ2-1|TRBV6-1
ASTGTTDNEQF
>TRBJ1-5|TRBV6-6
ASSGGQGVQPQH
>TRBJ1-5|TRBV6-5
ASSYGRGLSNQPQH
>TRBJ1-1|TRBV29-1
SAPVLTEAF